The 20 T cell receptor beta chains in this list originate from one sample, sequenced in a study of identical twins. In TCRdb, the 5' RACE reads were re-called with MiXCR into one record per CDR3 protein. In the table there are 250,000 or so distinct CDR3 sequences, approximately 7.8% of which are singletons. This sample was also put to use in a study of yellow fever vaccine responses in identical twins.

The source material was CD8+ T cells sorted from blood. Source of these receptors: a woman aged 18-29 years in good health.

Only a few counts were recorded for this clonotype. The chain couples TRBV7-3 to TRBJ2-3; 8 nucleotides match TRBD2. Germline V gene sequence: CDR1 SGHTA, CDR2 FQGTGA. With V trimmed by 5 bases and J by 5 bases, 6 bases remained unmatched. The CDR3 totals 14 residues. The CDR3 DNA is TGTGCCAGCAGCCATAGCGGGACGGGAGATACGCAGTATTTT. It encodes CASSHSGTGDTQYF.

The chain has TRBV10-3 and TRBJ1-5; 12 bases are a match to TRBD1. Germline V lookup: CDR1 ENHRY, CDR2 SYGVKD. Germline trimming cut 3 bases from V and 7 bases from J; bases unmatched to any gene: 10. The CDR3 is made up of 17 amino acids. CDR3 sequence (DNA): TGTGCCATCAGTGACCCTCCGGGACAGGGGGCGGGGCAGCCCCAGCATTTT. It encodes CAISDPPGQGAGQPQHF.

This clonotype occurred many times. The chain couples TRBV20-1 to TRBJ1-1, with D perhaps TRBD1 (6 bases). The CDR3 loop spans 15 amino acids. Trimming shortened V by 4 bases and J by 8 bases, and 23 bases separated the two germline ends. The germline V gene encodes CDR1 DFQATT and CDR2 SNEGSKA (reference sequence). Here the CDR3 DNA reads TGCAGTGCTAACAGGGATGGAGCGTACGGGCTAGAAGCTTTCTTT. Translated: CSANRDGAYGLEAFF.

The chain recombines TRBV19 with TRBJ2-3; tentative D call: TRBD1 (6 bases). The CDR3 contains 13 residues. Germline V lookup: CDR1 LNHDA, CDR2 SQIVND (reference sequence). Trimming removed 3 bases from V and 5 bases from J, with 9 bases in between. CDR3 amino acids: CASSIGRGDTQYF. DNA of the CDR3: TGTGCCAGTAGTATCGGCAGGGGAGATACGCAGTATTTT.

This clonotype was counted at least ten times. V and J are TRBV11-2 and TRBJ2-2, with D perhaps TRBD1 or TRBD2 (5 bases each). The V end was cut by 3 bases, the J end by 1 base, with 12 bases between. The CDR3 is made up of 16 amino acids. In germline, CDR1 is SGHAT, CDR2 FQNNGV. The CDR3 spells CASSFAGTENTGELFF. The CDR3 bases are TGTGCCAGCAGCTTTGCCGGGACGGAGAACACCGGGGAGCTGTTTTTT. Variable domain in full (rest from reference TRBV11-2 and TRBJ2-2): EAGVAQSPRYKIIEKRQSVAFWCNPISGHATLYWYQQILGQGPKLLIQFQNNGVVDDSQLPKDRFSAERLKGVDSTLKIQPAKLEDSAVYLCASSFAGTENTGELFFGEGSRLTVL.

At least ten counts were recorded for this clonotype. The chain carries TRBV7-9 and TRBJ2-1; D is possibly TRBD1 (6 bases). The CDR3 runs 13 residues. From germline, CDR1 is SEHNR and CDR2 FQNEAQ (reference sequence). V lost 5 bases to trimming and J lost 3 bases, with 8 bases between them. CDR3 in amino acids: CASSTDSYNEQFF. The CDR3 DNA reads TGTGCCAGCAGCACGGACAGCTACAATGAGCAGTTCTTC.

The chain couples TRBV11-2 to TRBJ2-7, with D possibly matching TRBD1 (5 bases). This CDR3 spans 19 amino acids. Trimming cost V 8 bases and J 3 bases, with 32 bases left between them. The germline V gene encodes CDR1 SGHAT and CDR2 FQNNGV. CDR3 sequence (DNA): TGTGCCAGCCTGGCGAGACAGCTAACAAGACCGTCTTCAGTCTACGAGCAGTACGTC. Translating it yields CASLARQLTRPSSVYEQYV.

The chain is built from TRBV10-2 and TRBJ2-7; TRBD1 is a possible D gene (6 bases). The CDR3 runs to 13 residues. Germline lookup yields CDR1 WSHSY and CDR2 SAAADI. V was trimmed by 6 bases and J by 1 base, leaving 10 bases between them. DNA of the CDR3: TGCGCCAGCAGGGAGGACAGTTCCTACGAGCAGTACTTC. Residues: CASREDSSYEQYF.

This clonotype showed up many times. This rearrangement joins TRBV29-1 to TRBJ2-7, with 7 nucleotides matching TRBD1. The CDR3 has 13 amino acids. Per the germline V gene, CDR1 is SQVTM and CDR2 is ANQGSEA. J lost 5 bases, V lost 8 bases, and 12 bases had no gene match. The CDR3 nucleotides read TGCAGCTTCTGGGACAGCCTCAGGGACGAGCAGTACTTC. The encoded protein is CSFWDSLRDEQYF.

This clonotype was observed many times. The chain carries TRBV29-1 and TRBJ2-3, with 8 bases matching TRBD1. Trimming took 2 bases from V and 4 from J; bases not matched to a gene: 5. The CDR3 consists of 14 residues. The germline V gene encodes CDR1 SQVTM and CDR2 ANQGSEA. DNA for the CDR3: TGCAGCGTTGAAAGAACAGGGGGGTCAGATACGCAGTATTTT. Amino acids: CSVERTGGSDTQYF.

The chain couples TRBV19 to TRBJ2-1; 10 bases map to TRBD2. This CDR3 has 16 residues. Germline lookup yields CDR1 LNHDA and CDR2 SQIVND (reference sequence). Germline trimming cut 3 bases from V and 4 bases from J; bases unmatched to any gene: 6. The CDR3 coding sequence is TGTGCCAGTAGTATCTCTAGCGGGGGAACTTACAATGAGCAGTTCTTC. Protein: CASSISSGGTYNEQFF.

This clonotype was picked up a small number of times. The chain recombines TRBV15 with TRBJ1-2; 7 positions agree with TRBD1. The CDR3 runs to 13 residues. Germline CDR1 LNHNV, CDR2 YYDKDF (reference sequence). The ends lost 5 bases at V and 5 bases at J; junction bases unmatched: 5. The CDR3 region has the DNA TGTGCCACCAGCCAGGGACAGAGATATGGCTACACCTTC. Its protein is CATSQGQRYGYTF.

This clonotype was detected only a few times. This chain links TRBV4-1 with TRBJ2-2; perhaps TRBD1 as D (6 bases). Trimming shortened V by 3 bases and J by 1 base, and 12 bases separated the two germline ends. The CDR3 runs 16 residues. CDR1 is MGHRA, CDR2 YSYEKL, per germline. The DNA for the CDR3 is TGCGCCAGCAGCCAGGGACACCCGCAGAACACCGGGGAGCTGTTTTTT. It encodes CASSQGHPQNTGELFF.

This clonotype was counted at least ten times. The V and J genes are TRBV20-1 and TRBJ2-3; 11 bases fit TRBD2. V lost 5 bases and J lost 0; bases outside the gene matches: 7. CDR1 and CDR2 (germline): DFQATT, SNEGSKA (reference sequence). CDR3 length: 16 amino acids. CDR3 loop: CSAPKTSGVSTDTQYF. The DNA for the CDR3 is TGCAGTGCTCCAAAGACTAGCGGGGTTAGCACAGATACGCAGTATTTT.

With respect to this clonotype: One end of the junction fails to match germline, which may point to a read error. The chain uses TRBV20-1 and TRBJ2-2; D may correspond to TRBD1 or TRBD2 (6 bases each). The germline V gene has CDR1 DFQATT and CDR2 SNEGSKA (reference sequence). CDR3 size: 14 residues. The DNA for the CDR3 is TGCAGCGCTAAGGGGGGTCGGGACACCGGGGAGCTGTTTTTT. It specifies CSAKGGRDTGELFF.

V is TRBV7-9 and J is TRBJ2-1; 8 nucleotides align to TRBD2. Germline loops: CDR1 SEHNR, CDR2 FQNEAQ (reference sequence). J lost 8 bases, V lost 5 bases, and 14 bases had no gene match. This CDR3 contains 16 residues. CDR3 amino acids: CASSVETSGSIHEQFF. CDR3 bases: TGTGCCAGCAGCGTGGAAACGAGCGGGAGTATCCATGAGCAGTTCTTC.

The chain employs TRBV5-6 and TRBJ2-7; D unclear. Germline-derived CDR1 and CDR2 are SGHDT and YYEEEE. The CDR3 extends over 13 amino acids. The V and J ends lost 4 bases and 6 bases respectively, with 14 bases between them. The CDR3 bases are TGTGCCAGCAGCCACGGGCACCTCTGCGAGCAGTACGTC. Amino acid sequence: CASSHGHLCEQYV.

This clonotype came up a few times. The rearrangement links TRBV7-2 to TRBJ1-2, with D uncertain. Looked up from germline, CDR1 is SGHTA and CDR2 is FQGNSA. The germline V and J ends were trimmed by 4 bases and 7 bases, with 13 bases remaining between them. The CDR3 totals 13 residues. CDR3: CASSSGPGVGYTF. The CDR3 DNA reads TGTGCCAGCAGCTCCGGGCCTGGGGTTGGCTACACCTTC. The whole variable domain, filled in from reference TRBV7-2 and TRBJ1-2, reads GAGVSQSPSNKVTEKGKDVELRCDPISGHTALYWYRQSLGQGLEFLIYFQGNSAPDKSGLPSDRFSAERTGGSVSTLTIQRTQQEDSAVYLCASSSGPGVGYTFGSGTRLTVV.

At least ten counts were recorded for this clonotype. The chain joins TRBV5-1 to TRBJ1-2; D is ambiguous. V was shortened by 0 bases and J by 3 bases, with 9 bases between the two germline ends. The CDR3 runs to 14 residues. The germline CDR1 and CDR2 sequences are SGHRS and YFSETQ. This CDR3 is CASSLVGRYYGYTF. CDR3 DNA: TGCGCCAGCAGCTTGGTAGGCAGATACTATGGCTACACCTTC.

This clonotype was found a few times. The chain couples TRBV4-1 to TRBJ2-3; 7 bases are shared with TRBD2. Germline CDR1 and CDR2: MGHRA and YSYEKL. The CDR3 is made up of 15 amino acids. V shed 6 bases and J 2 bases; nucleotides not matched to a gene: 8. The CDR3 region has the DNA TGCGCCAGCAGATCTCAGACTAGCTCCACAGATACGCAGTATTTT. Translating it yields CASRSQTSSTDTQYF.